This entry concerns a single T cell receptor beta chain. Which antigen it targets is not known. No clone much larger than this one lies a single base away; base qualities are absent. The data are from a study of blood T cell repertoires in COVID-19 (TCRdb year 2020). For the wider study: Samples covering the acute and convalescent phases of COVID-19 were provided by collaborators in the United States, Italy and Spain. The prospective study material was composed of cDNA or gDNA derived from T cells, B-cell-depleted T cells, or PBMCs. Subjects who had been exposed to COVID-19, were actively infected with it, or had recovered from it provided the deeply sampled blood TCRbeta repertoires that made up the dataset. The repertoires were made available in a free public database intended to serve as a resource for research on the immune response to SARS-CoV-2. Samples came from the ongoing ImmuneRACE study (first 160 participants) plus 1,254 subjects from 6 global collaborators. Nearly every sample came with metadata listing a de-identified subject ID, COVID-19 status, age in years and sex. Where HLA class I and class II types were available, the types were taken from metadata supplied by the sample provider, not from assay-based typing.

The full study reports these points: How much clinical and demographic metadata was included differed by source and by participant, and the metadata was provided uncurated.

At one collaborating source in Seattle, patients were enrolled during active infection and were followed longitudinally through the course of disease. Collaborating institutions collected whole blood in K2EDTA tubes following their own protocols. For TCRbeta analysis, collaborators shipped samples as frozen whole blood, isolated PBMCs, or DNA extracted from either of those sample types. TCRbeta CDR3 regions were amplified from genomic DNA using the immunoSEQ Assay, a bias-controlled multiplex PCR. Per the source publication's procedure: The number of nucleated cells in each sample was estimated by amplification of reference gene primers within the assay. Sequence reads were collapsed and filtered to measure the absolute abundance of every unique TCRbeta CDR3 rearrangement. For each sample, productive Simpson clonality was calculated as the square root of Simpson's diversity index over productive rearrangements. TCRdb took this table from immuneACCESS and kept in-frame rearrangements with V and J called. Such tables lack part of the clones; where checked against another copy, unresolved V genes explain under half of the gap, and the rest is unexplained. The D gene and trimming were derived from the DNA, and the V and J assignments and clone size from that table. The sample has approximately 300,000 clones on record, 80% to 85% of them singletons. The ten largest clones capture around 14% of the sample.

The source is a person aged 70 to 85 with COVID-19, enrolled during active disease. The sequenced material came from peripheral blood.

CDR3 protein: CASSSDVTQYF. In nucleotides, the sequence is TGCGCCAGCAGCAGCGACGTGACCCAGTACTTC. This sequence uses TRBV5-1 and TRBJ2-5; a confident D gene designation cannot be given. Inclusive of the bounding cysteine and phenylalanine, the CDR3 is 11 residues long. The kept DNA is CDR3 alone, 33 bases in frame from the first base. The germline V gene specifies SGHRS as CDR1 and YFSETQ as CDR2. Between the V and J ends, shortened by 4 bases and 7 bases respectively, the junction contains 8 bases. Joined to the reference TRBV5-1 and TRBJ2-5 proteins, this CDR3 gives the full variable domain: KAGVTQTPRYLIKTRGQQVTLSCSPISGHRSVSWYQQTPGQGLQFLFEYFSETQRNKGNFPGRFSGRQFSNSRSEMNVSTLELGDSALYLCASSSDVTQYFGPGTRLLVL.